The source of this TCR beta chain is a study of post-analysis software for immune sequencing data. Unique molecular identifiers were built into the TCR beta cDNA libraries. From roughly 1 to 10 million T cells, roughly 0.5 million cDNA molecules were obtained. MiXCR, run by TCRdb on the PCR reads, gives a single entry per CDR3 protein. The sample carries about 500,000 distinct CDR3 sequences, roughly 45% recorded once. Study conclusions and caveats: The normalized Chao1 diversity of multiple sclerosis patients was significantly lower than that of controls. F-measure co-clustering was strong for batch-matched samples. Controls had lower frequencies than patients of about 5 TRBV segments, which included TRBV5-6, TRBV5-1 and TRBV20-1.

Germline V lookup: CDR1 SGHRS, CDR2 YFSETQ. The CDR3 has 13 residues. The germline V and J ends were trimmed by 5 bases and 7 bases, with 13 bases remaining between them. This clonotype appeared once. The antigen remains undetermined. The material sequenced was blood. V and J are TRBV5-1 and TRBJ2-1; TRBD1 or TRBD2 may be the D gene (5 bases each). This clonotype was sampled from a girl aged 10 to 17 with multiple sclerosis. The CDR3 reads CASRGSGRNEQFF. The DNA of the CDR3 is TGCGCCAGCAGAGGGTCGGGGCGGAATGAGCAGTTCTTC.